This TCR beta chain was sequenced for a study of cytomegalovirus exposure and HLA in healthy donors. Study at large: HLA-typed donors were the source of 80 million to 90 million unique TCRs, which an early data release held.

With 60 Vbeta and 13 Jbeta primers, the PCR was carried out. Clones were read by immunoSEQ multiplex PCR, and TCRdb kept only the in-frame ones, dropping some. The repertoire holds roughly 200,000 clones, with 82% as singletons. As regards this clone: Its target is unknown.

The CDR3 totals 17 residues. V shed 2 bases and J 0 bases; nucleotides not matched to a gene: 5. Looked up from germline, CDR1 is SGHDT and CDR2 is YYEEEE. Findings and caveats of the study: Later analysis demonstrated an association between a missense DCLRE1C variant and TCR beta V- and J-gene trimming. Associated with cytomegalovirus, according to the listing, were around 160 TCR beta chains.

Source material: PBMCs. V and J are TRBV5-6 and TRBJ2-6; 7 bases line up with TRBD1. This TCR was sampled from a woman between 40 and 55 years old in good health and CMV-seronegative. The CDR3 here is CASSLGTAFSGANVLTF. The CDR3 bases are TGTGCCAGCAGCTTAGGGACAGCGTTCTCTGGGGCCAACGTCCTGACTTTC.